The 30 T cell receptor beta chains presented below share a single source sample, sequenced in a study of molecular identifiers for immune sequencing clone quantification. TCRdb passed the PCR reads through MiXCR, listing each CDR3 protein once. The sample records nearly 650,000 distinct CDR3 sequences, around 25% being singletons. Material for sequencing was naive CD8+ T cells from blood, with Jurkat cell RNA spiked in. Subset reported: FACS-sorted CD8+CD4-CCR7+CD45RA+ naive T cells. These receptor sequences come from a human donor in good health. Some libraries in this study had Jurkat cell RNA spiked in.

This clonotype was recorded many times. J is TRBJ1-1 and V is TRBV6-5; 11 bases align to TRBD1. After removal of 5 bases from V and 3 bases from J, the junction contained 5 bases not matched to a gene. The CDR3 runs to 15 residues. CDR1 is MNHEY and CDR2 is SVGAGI in the germline V gene. This CDR3 is CASSGGTGGYTEAFF. The CDR3 nucleotides read TGTGCCAGCAGTGGAGGGACAGGGGGATACACTGAAGCTTTCTTT.

This clonotype was detected many times. The CDR3 loop reads CASSHAVADSTDTQYF. CDR3 DNA: TGTGCCAGTTCCCACGCGGTAGCGGATAGCACAGATACGCAGTATTTT. The rearrangement links TRBV5-5 to TRBJ2-3, with D maybe TRBD2 (6 bases). Trimming left V 8 bases short and J 0 bases short, with 19 bases between. CDR1 SGHKS and CDR2 YYEKEE come from the germline V gene (reference sequence). The CDR3 sequence is 16 residues long.

In this sample, this clonotype turned up a few times. The rearrangement joins TRBV19 to TRBJ2-5; 7 nucleotides match TRBD2. Germline assignment: CDR1 LNHDA and CDR2 SQIVND (reference sequence). This CDR3 has 16 amino acids. After removal of 6 bases from V and 2 bases from J, the junction contained 12 bases not matched to a gene. CDR3 in DNA: TGTGCCAGTAGCCCCCCGCGCGGGAGCGATCAAGAGACCCAGTACTTC. Protein: CASSPPRGSDQETQYF.

Turning to this clonotype: A single base separates this from a much larger clone, so it may be a read error. This rearrangement joins TRBV12-3 or TRBV12-4 to TRBJ1-1; D is uncertain. CDR3 length: 14 residues. The CDR3 loop reads CASSLAAGTTEAVF. The DNA of the CDR3 is TGTGCCAGCAGTTTAGCTGCGGGTACCACTGAAGCTGTCTTT.

The chain recombines TRBV5-1 with TRBJ2-1, with 10 nucleotides matching TRBD2. The V gene's germline CDR1 is SGHRS and CDR2 YFSETQ. V lost 4 bases to trimming and J lost 6 bases; unmatched junction nucleotides: 13. There are 17 residues in the CDR3. The DNA of the CDR3 is TGCGCCAGCAGCGTTGGTAAGGTAGCGGGGGGCCCCAATGAGCAGTTCTTC. Translating gives CASSVGKVAGGPNEQFF. Combining the CDR3 with reference TRBV5-1 and TRBJ2-1 gives the whole variable domain KAGVTQTPRYLIKTRGQQVTLSCSPISGHRSVSWYQQTPGQGLQFLFEYFSETQRNKGNFPGRFSGRQFSNSRSEMNVSTLELGDSALYLCASSVGKVAGGPNEQFFGPGTRLTVL.

This clonotype was counted a few times. This chain uses TRBV10-3 with TRBJ1-2; D might be TRBD1 (5 bases). Trimming took 3 bases from V and 4 from J, leaving 12 bases between them. The V gene's germline CDR1 is ENHRY and CDR2 SYGVKD. The length of the CDR3 is 14 residues. In DNA form, the CDR3 reads TGTGCCATCAGTGAAGGAGGGGTCGGCTATGGCTACACCTTC. It specifies CAISEGGVGYGYTF.

Ten or more counts support this clonotype. The chain joins TRBV4-3 to TRBJ2-2; TRBD2 matches 9 bases. The CDR3 sequence is 15 residues long. CDR1 and CDR2 (germline): LGHNA, YSLEER. The V segment lost 4 bases and the J segment 4 bases; nucleotides outside the gene matches: 4. CDR3 in amino acids: CASSREGLATGELFF. The CDR3 nucleotides read TGCGCCAGCAGCCGAGAGGGACTAGCCACCGGGGAGCTGTTTTTT.

Comment on this clonotype: It may be a read error: a sequence one base away is much more abundant. J is TRBJ2-1 and V is TRBV4-1, with a tentative D call TRBD2 (6 bases). The CDR3 contains 13 residues. Germline loops: CDR1 MGHRA, CDR2 YSYEKL. The CDR3 DNA is TGCGCCAGCTGCCAGGGAGGACCTCCGGGGCAGTTCTTC. As protein: CASCQGGPPGQFF.

This clonotype appeared a few times. The chain has TRBV4-3 and TRBJ2-7; D might be TRBD1 (6 bases). Germline lookup yields CDR1 LGHNA and CDR2 YSLEER. Trimming cost V 0 bases and J 3 bases, with 12 bases left between them. The CDR3 has 15 residues. The CDR3 region has the DNA TGCGCCAGCAGCCAAGATCGGGCAGGGGACTACGAGCAGTACTTC. This sequence encodes CASSQDRAGDYEQYF.

The V call is TRBV7-9, the J call TRBJ1-6, with D maybe TRBD1 (6 bases). In germline, CDR1 is SEHNR, CDR2 FQNEAQ (reference sequence). The germline V and J ends were trimmed by 4 bases and 8 bases, with 12 bases remaining between them. The length of the CDR3 is 14 residues. The CDR3 sequence: CASSSSGADSPLHF. DNA for the CDR3: TGTGCCAGCAGCTCCTCGGGGGCCGATTCACCCCTCCACTTT.

This clonotype was observed many times. The chain employs TRBV7-2 and TRBJ2-3; D may match TRBD1 or TRBD2 (6 bases each). CDR1 SGHTA and CDR2 FQGNSA come from the germline V gene. The CDR3 spans 13 residues. V lost 5 bases and J 4 bases, leaving 10 bases between the germline ends. CDR3 region: CASSTEGADTQYF. CDR3 bases: TGTGCCAGCAGCACGGAGGGGGCAGATACGCAGTATTTT.

This clonotype was observed a handful of times. V is TRBV28 and J is TRBJ2-6; D is ambiguous. Between the trimmed V and J ends, which lost 2 bases and 0 bases, there was a span of 5 bases. The CDR3 is made up of 15 amino acids. CDR1 MDHEN and CDR2 SYDVKM come from the germline V gene. The CDR3 loop is CASSLANSGANVLTF. The CDR3, as DNA: TGTGCCAGCAGTTTAGCGAACTCTGGGGCCAACGTCCTGACTTTC. Full variable domain (remainder filled in from reference TRBV28 and TRBJ2-6): DVKVTQSSRYLVKRTGEKVFLECVQDMDHENMFWYRQDPGLGLRLIYFSYDVKMKEKGDIPEGYSVSREKKERFSLILESASTNQTSMYLCASSLANSGANVLTFGAGSRLTVL.

Notes on this clonotype: A single base separates this from a much larger clone, so it may be a read error. The V gene is TRBV6-1, the J gene TRBJ2-1; 10 nucleotides align to TRBD2. The CDR3 loop spans 17 amino acids. Germline CDR1 and CDR2: MNHNS and SASEGT. Losses at the gene ends were 3 bases for V and 8 bases for J; bases not matched to a gene: 13. DNA for the CDR3: TGTGCCAGCAGTGATGCTAGTCGGGGACTAGCGATCCATGAGCAGTTCTTC. This encodes CASSDASRGLAIHEQFF.

CDR3 loop: CASSQDVAQSYGYTF. As DNA, the CDR3 is TGCGCCAGCAGCCAAGATGTCGCCCAGTCCTATGGCTACACCTTC. The chain carries TRBV4-3 and TRBJ1-2; no reliable D call. CDR1 and CDR2 (germline): LGHNA, YSLEER. V was clipped by 0 bases and J by 4 bases, with 12 bases between them. The CDR3 totals 15 residues.

This clonotype was seen many times. The J gene is TRBJ1-3, the V gene TRBV4-3, with D unresolved. The CDR3 totals 16 residues. The germline CDR1 and CDR2 sequences are LGHNA and YSLEER. V lost 0 bases and J lost 0, with 9 bases in between. DNA of the CDR3: TGCGCCAGCAGCCAAGATGGGCGGGCCTCTGGAAACACCATATATTTT. It yields the protein CASSQDGRASGNTIYF.

Of note for this clonotype: A much larger clone is a single base away; this may be a read error. V is TRBV7-2 and J is TRBJ1-1; D might be TRBD1 (6 bases). Per the germline V gene, CDR1 is SGHTA and CDR2 is FQGNSA. The CDR3 is made up of 19 amino acids. Between the trimmed V and J ends, which lost 0 bases and 0 bases, there was a span of 20 bases. The CDR3: CASSLAWGSGGGMNTEAFF. The CDR3 DNA is TGTGCCAGCAGCTTAGCGTGGGGTTCGGGGGGCGGAATGAACACTGAAGCTTTCTTT.

The chain has TRBV6-2 or TRBV6-3 and TRBJ2-7; tentatively, D is TRBD2 (5 bases). The V gene lost 7 bases and the J gene lost 2 bases, with 12 bases spanning the gap. The CDR3 spans 13 residues. Germline CDR1 MNHEY, CDR2 SVGEGT. Here the CDR3 DNA reads TGTGCCAGCATGGAACTAGTGGCCTACGAGCAGTACTTC. Its protein is CASMELVAYEQYF.

On this clonotype itself: A much larger clonotype is one base distant, so this may be a read error. This chain links TRBV28 with TRBJ2-3; the D is unclear. The CDR3 covers 11 residues. Germline CDR1 reads MDHEN; CDR2 reads SYDVKM. The CDR3 region has the DNA TGTGCCAGCTATAGGGTGGATATGCAGTATTTT. It specifies CASYRVDMQYF.

This clonotype was seen more than once but under ten times. The rearrangement uses TRBV7-8 and TRBJ1-3, with 7 bases aligning to TRBD1. CDR1 is SGHVS, CDR2 FQNEAQ, per germline. The CDR3 contains 15 residues. Trimming removed 3 bases from V and 0 bases from J; junction bases left unmatched: 2. The CDR3 sequence: CASSLGTVSGNTIYF. The CDR3 DNA is TGTGCCAGCAGCTTGGGGACAGTCTCTGGAAACACCATATATTTT. Using reference TRBV7-8 and TRBJ1-3 for the parts outside the CDR3, the full variable domain is GAGVSQSPRYKVAKRGQDVALRCDPISGHVSLFWYQQALGQGPEFLTYFQNEAQLDKSGLPSDRFFAERPEGSVSTLKIQRTQQEDSAVYLCASSLGTVSGNTIYFGEGSWLTVV.

This clonotype was seen ten or more times. This rearrangement joins TRBV4-3 to TRBJ2-3; a possible D gene is TRBD2 (5 bases). The CDR3 has 16 residues. Looked up from germline, CDR1 is LGHNA and CDR2 is YSLEER. V lost 0 bases and J 2 bases, leaving 12 bases between the germline ends. CDR3: CASSQDPAGLTDTQYF. In DNA, the CDR3 is TGCGCCAGCAGCCAAGACCCCGCGGGCCTCACAGATACGCAGTATTTT.

In this sample, this clonotype turned up a few times. Since a much larger clone is just one base distant, this may be a read error. This chain uses TRBV6-5 with TRBJ1-1; D unclear. This CDR3 is built from 12 residues. Germline values: CDR1 MNHEY, CDR2 SVGAGI. The CDR3 region has the DNA TGTGCCAGCGGGCAGATGAACGCTGAAGCTTTCTTT. This encodes CASGQMNAEAFF.

The sample holds many counts of this clonotype. The chain uses TRBV6-5 and TRBJ2-7; D is possibly TRBD1 or TRBD2 (5 bases each). This CDR3 spans 13 amino acids. V gave up 2 bases and J gave up 6 bases, with 11 bases separating them. The germline CDR1 and CDR2 sequences are MNHEY and SVGAGI. CDR3 amino acids: CASSYDPGREQYF. The CDR3, as DNA: TGTGCCAGCAGTTACGATCCGGGACGCGAGCAGTACTTC.

This clonotype was found a few times. This rearrangement joins TRBV19 to TRBJ2-1; 10 bases agree with TRBD2. The CDR3 spans 16 residues. CDR1 and CDR2 (germline): LNHDA, SQIVND (reference sequence). Trimming cost V 3 bases and J 7 bases; bases outside gene matches: 9. The CDR3 coding sequence is TGTGCCAGTAGTATTGGGAGCGGGGGGGCAGGTAATGAGCAGTTCTTC. Its translation: CASSIGSGGAGNEQFF. The whole variable domain, remainder taken from reference TRBV19 and TRBJ2-1, is DGGITQSPKYLFRKEGQNVTLSCEQNLNHDAMYWYRQDPGQGLRLIYYSQIVNDFQKGDIAEGYSVSREKKESFPLTVTSAQKNPTAFYLCASSIGSGGAGNEQFFGPGTRLTVL.

At least ten counts were recorded for this clonotype. CDR3 in DNA: TGTGCCAGCAGCGGGGCCCAGTCTCAGCCCCAGCATTTT. The encoded protein is CASSGAQSQPQHF. V usage is TRBV27 and J usage is TRBJ1-5, with a weak D call TRBD1 (5 bases). Germline assignment: CDR1 MNHEY and CDR2 SMNVEV (reference sequence). V lost 6 bases and J 6 bases, leaving 12 bases between the germline ends. The CDR3 totals 13 residues.

There are a few counts of this clonotype. The chain couples TRBV29-1 to TRBJ2-2; 7 positions agree with TRBD1. Germline lookup yields CDR1 SQVTM and CDR2 ANQGSEA. The CDR3 is made up of 15 amino acids. The ends lost 3 bases at V and 0 bases at J; junction bases unmatched: 4. The CDR3 nucleotides are TGCAGCGTTGAGGGGGACAGCACGAACACCGGGGAGCTGTTTTTT. Translating gives CSVEGDSTNTGELFF.

Only a few counts were recorded for this clonotype. The chain has TRBV5-6 and TRBJ2-1; D is unresolved. V was pared by 4 bases and J by 2 bases, with 10 bases between. CDR1 is SGHDT, CDR2 YYEEEE, per germline. This CDR3 region has 14 residues. The CDR3 bases are TGTGCCAGCAGCCCCGTGGGCCCCTACAATGAGCAGTTCTTC. Its protein product is CASSPVGPYNEQFF. Based on the CDR3 plus reference TRBV5-6 and TRBJ2-1, the full variable domain is DAGVTQSPTHLIKTRGQQVTLRCSPKSGHDTVSWYQQALGQGPQFIFQYYEEEERQRGNFPDRFSGHQFPNYSSELNVNALLLGDSALYLCASSPVGPYNEQFFGPGTRLTVL.

The chain carries TRBV12-3 or TRBV12-4 and TRBJ2-4, with TRBD2 as a possible D gene (5 bases). The CDR3 has 14 amino acids. The V end was cut by 7 bases, the J end by 13 bases, with 23 bases between. CDR3 protein: CASTLTRESIIQYF. The CDR3 DNA reads as TGTGCCAGCACCCTCACAAGGGAGAGTATCATCCAGTACTTC.

This clonotype was picked up a small number of times. The rearrangement links TRBV7-9 to TRBJ1-6; D ambiguous. V was pared by 5 bases and J by 9 bases, with 14 bases between. Germline-derived CDR1 and CDR2 are SEHNR and FQNEAQ (reference sequence). This CDR3 spans 14 amino acids. CDR3 in DNA: TGTGCCAGCAGCAATGCAGGCGGCGGTTCACCCCTCCACTTT. Protein product: CASSNAGGGSPLHF. Based on the CDR3 plus reference TRBV7-9 and TRBJ1-6, the full variable domain is DTGVSQNPRHKITKRGQNVTFRCDPISEHNRLYWYRQTLGQGPEFLTYFQNEAQLEKSRLLSDRFSAERPKGSFSTLEIQRTEQGDSAMYLCASSNAGGGSPLHFGNGTRLTVT.

This clonotype was seen ten or more times. The rearrangement links TRBV9 to TRBJ1-1, with a weak D call TRBD1 (5 bases). Trimming shortened V by 0 bases and J by 2 bases, and 17 bases separated the two germline ends. Germline V gives CDR1 SGDLS, CDR2 YYNGEE. This CDR3 has 17 amino acids. The CDR3 loop reads CASSVGAGPTPNTEAFF. CDR3 DNA sequence: TGTGCCAGCAGCGTAGGGGCAGGGCCTACTCCTAACACTGAAGCTTTCTTT. The whole variable domain, remainder taken from reference TRBV9 and TRBJ1-1, is DSGVTQTPKHLITATGQRVTLRCSPRSGDLSVYWYQQSLDQGLQFLIQYYNGEERAKGNILERFSAQQFPDLHSELNLSSLELGDSALYFCASSVGAGPTPNTEAFFGQGTRLTVV.

This clonotype was counted a few times. The chain recombines TRBV5-6 with TRBJ2-7, with D hard to call. V lost 0 bases to trimming and J lost 6 bases, with 16 bases between them. The CDR3 totals 15 residues. Germline CDR1 SGHDT, CDR2 YYEEEE. In DNA, the CDR3 is TGTGCCAGCAGCTTGGGATTTTCGGTTGCGATCGAGCAGTACTTC. It is translated as CASSLGFSVAIEQYF. The full variable domain, its missing parts supplied by reference TRBV5-6 and TRBJ2-7, is DAGVTQSPTHLIKTRGQQVTLRCSPKSGHDTVSWYQQALGQGPQFIFQYYEEEERQRGNFPDRFSGHQFPNYSSELNVNALLLGDSALYLCASSLGFSVAIEQYFGPGTRLTVT.